The rows below give T cell receptor beta chains drawn from one sample of a study of regulatory T cells in long-lasting Graves disease. TCRdb processed the multiplex PCR reads anew with MiXCR; each CDR3 protein has one entry. The sample shows hundreds of thousands of distinct CDR3 sequences, approximately 29% of them seen only once. Specimen: peripheral blood mononuclear cells (PBMCs), collected when the disease was refractory, from a patient treated with antithyroid drugs. Source of these receptors: a female donor with Graves disease. The CDR3 runs from the conserved cysteine through the conserved F or W. Each record gives: J gene, D gene, V gene, clone size, CDR3 DNA, CDR3 protein. D genes are given only for firm matches. Some rows have no size entry. The others give once, few or many, or a class for an expanded clone.

>TRBJ1-1|.|TRBV18|few
TGTGCCAGCTCCCCAGCCATGGACACTGAAGCTTTCTTT
CASSPAMDTEAFF
>TRBJ1-1|.|TRBV7-9|.
TGTGCCAGCAGCTTAGGACCAGTCCTGTTCACTGAAGCTTTCTTT
CASSLGPVLFTEAFF
>TRBJ2-5|.|TRBV5-1|.
TGCGCCAGCAGCCCGAGGGCAGAGTACCAAGAGACCCAGTACTTC
CASSPRAEYQETQYF
>TRBJ2-3|.|TRBV11-2|.
TGTGCCAGCAGCTTAGATCGCAGGGGGGCAGATACGCAGTATTTT
CASSLDRRGADTQYF
>TRBJ1-2|TRBD1|TRBV6-1|.
TGTGCCAGCAGCCGACAGGGATCGGACTATGGCTACACCTTC
CASSRQGSDYGYTF
>TRBJ1-1|TRBD1|TRBV19|.
TGTGCCAGTAGGAAACAGGGGGCGGGAGAAGCTTTCTTT
CASRKQGAGEAFF
>TRBJ1-1|.|TRBV20-1|.
TGCAGTGCTAGGCGGGGGTTGGGGGCTGAAGCTTTCTTT
CSARRGLGAEAFF
>TRBJ1-4|.|TRBV3-1|.
TGTGCCAGCAGCCAAGATATTCGCGCGAGTGAAGAACTGTTTTTT
CASSQDIRASEELFF
>TRBJ1-2|.|TRBV30|.
TGTGCCTGGAGCCCGATGTCAGACTATGGCTACACCTTC
CAWSPMSDYGYTF
>TRBJ2-2|TRBD2|TRBV6-1|few
TGTGCCAGCAGCCCCCTAGCGGGAGGAATCACCGGGGAGCTGTTTTTT
CASSPLAGGITGELFF
>TRBJ2-7|.|TRBV7-3|few
TGTGCCAGCAGCTTAACGGCATCAGGGAAGCAGTACTTC
CASSLTASGKQYF
>TRBJ2-2|TRBD2|TRBV7-3|once
TGTGCCAGCAGCTTAAGAGGCGGGAGGGCCAGGGGCACCGGGGAGCTGTTTTTT
CASSLRGGRARGTGELFF
>TRBJ2-7|.|TRBV11-1|.
TGTGCCAGCAGCTTAGCTGGCAAATTGTACGAGCAGTACTTC
CASSLAGKLYEQYF
>TRBJ2-7|.|TRBV3-1|.
TGTGCCAGCAGCCAGCAAACCTACGAGCAGTACTTC
CASSQQTYEQYF
>TRBJ1-1|.|TRBV11-2|few
TGTGCCAGCAGTCGCGCCGGGACGGGGACCTTGGGCACTGAAGCTTTCTTT
CASSRAGTGTLGTEAFF
>TRBJ1-2|.|TRBV10-2|.
TGCGCCAGCACCCTAGGAGTAACCTATGGCTACACCTTC
CASTLGVTYGYTF
>TRBJ1-4|TRBD1|TRBV12-3/TRBV12-4|few
TGTGCCAGCAGTCGGGGACAGGCGACTGAAAAACTGTTTTTT
CASSRGQATEKLFF
>TRBJ1-1|.|TRBV4-2|.
TGTGCCAGCAGCCAAGATCCTCAGGGGAACACTGAAGCTTTCTTT
CASSQDPQGNTEAFF
>TRBJ1-1|TRBD1|TRBV12-3/TRBV12-4|many
TGTGCCAGCAGTATCCGGGACAGCGCTGAAGCTTTCTTT
CASSIRDSAEAFF
>TRBJ2-7|TRBD2|TRBV20-1|.
TGCAGTGCTAGAGGGCTAGCGGGAGGTCGCGACGAGCAGTACTTC
CSARGLAGGRDEQYF
>TRBJ2-7|TRBD2|TRBV27|.
TGTGCCAGCAGTTTTCTGACTAGCGGGAGCTCCTACGAGCAGTACTTC
CASSFLTSGSSYEQYF
>TRBJ1-3|.|TRBV28|many
TGTGCCAGCAGTCCACAGAGCTCTGGAAACACCATATATTTT
CASSPQSSGNTIYF
>TRBJ2-5|.|TRBV29-1|.
TGCAGCGTTGATGCGGGGGCGGACCAAGAGACCCAGTACTTC
CSVDAGADQETQYF
>TRBJ2-5|.|TRBV7-6|once
TGTGCCAGCAATAACCCCATCGAGATCCAGTACTTC
CASNNPIEIQYF
>TRBJ1-1|.|TRBV20-1|once
TGCAGTGCCGAGATGAACACTGAAGCTTTCTTT
CSAEMNTEAFF